This record looks at one TCR beta chain sequence and its context. The antigen it recognizes is unknown. No per-base quality is available; no much larger clone lies one base away. This sample also contains other DNA sequences that code for the same CDR3. The cohort consisted of approximately 690 healthy bone marrow donors. All cohort members were sampled while nominally healthy, although unrecorded immune exposures were likely present. Of the 700 or so cohort members, 289 had a positive CMV serostatus and approximately 400 had a negative one, while no CMV serostatus was recorded for the donor. A peripheral blood sample was collected from each donor, and TCR beta sequencing was performed on peripheral blood mononuclear cells. Genomic DNA extraction from the blood cell samples was performed with the Qiagen DNeasy Blood Extraction Kit. From the cysteine through the phenylalanine, the CDR3 covers 15 amino acids. Left in the record is the CDR3 DNA by itself, 45 bases read in frame from the first base. CDR1 and CDR2, looked up from the germline V gene, are SGHDT and YYEEEE. V drops 0 bases and J drops 3 bases, leaving 12 bases in between.

The method behind the library was the immunoSEQ multiplex PCR assay. The multiplex PCR relied on a mix of 60 forward primers for TCR Vbeta segments and 13 reverse primers for TCR Jbeta segments. A multiplex PCR assay on genomic DNA amplified the CDR3 region of rearranged TCR beta genes. Amplified TCR beta libraries were sequenced as 87-base-pair reads on the Illumina HiSeq System. As for how the authors treated the data: Across the 666 repertoires, a later analysis counted roughly 77 million unique TCR beta chains, around 11 million of which were shared by at least two donors. A nearest-neighbor algorithm error-corrected the raw reads and collapsed the reads into unique sequences, merging closely related sequences to remove PCR and sequencing errors. To assign V, D and J gene segments, CDR3 sequences were aligned to IMGT reference sequences. For a sequence to be retained, a match of at least six nucleotides to both a V gene segment and a J gene segment was required. Rearrangements were called productive when the CDR3 lacked stop codons and stayed in frame with V and J; all others were non-productive. Following IMGT convention, CDR3 was defined as the stretch from the second conserved V-encoded cysteine up to the conserved J-encoded phenylalanine. Sequences without an unambiguous match to a single V gene segment were excluded from the earlier analysis of a few hundred of the donors. In an earlier analysis of more than 500 of the donors, a V segment was called functional when productive rearrangements were above 56.7%, and segregating when the standard deviation between donors exceeded 5%. A statistical classification framework was developed to diagnose cytomegalovirus status using the catalog of TCR beta chain sequences. In a later analysis, TCR nucleotide sequences were compared against IMGT/GENE-DB human TR gene sequences so that V and J genes could be assigned. The TCRdist pipeline was used in a later analysis to assign CDR3 sequences and most-parsimonious VDJ recombination scenarios. In a later analysis, every TCR beta chain was defined by the combination of its CDR3 amino acid sequence and its V-gene family, and reads without a unique V-gene family were dropped. As a way to deal with suspected cross-contamination and a sequencing artifact, a later analysis dropped roughly 600 nucleotide sequences that were highly shared and had low generation probability. A later analysis calculated a clonal expansion index for each public chain from normalized within-repertoire ranks of inferred template counts. In a later analysis, generation probabilities were computed with a VDJ recombination model fitted to out-of-frame rearrangements, and the resulting probabilities were checked against IGoR. In a later analysis, TCR-TCR, TCR-HLA and TCR-CMV co-occurrence was scored with hypergeometric tests, and a repertoire-size bias correction was applied to TCR pairs. To estimate false discovery rates, a later analysis permuted the HLA or CMV assignments 20 times. In a later analysis, co-occurring TCRs were grouped with DBSCAN, and TCRdist sequence similarity was added when clustering was performed within HLA-allele-positive subsets. Repertoires with fewer than 30,000 or more than 120,000 public chains were left out of co-occurrence clustering, as were four to six repertoires with anomalous nucleotide sharing. TCRdb stores this immuneACCESS table with in-frame sequences only. Part of the clones is absent; in the studies checked, under half of the shortfall reflects unresolved V genes, and no reason is known for the rest. The D gene and trimming were derived from the DNA, and the V and J assignments and clone size from that table. The sample table lists 98,000 or so clones, more than 65% of them with a count of one. Of the sample, roughly 8.3% falls within the top ten clones.

The sample is drawn from a study of cytomegalovirus exposure and HLA in healthy donors (dated by TCRdb to the late 2010s). Background for the entire study: In an earlier analysis of 450 to 750 of the donors, 250 to 350 Gb of sequence data and 100 million or so unique TCR beta sequences from 150 million to 200 million T cells were reported. Roughly 300 gigabases of sequencing data and 80 million or so unique TCR sequences were included in an early release covering under 650 HLA-typed donors. Of the roughly 410 genotyped donors, 75% to 85% were placed in the genetic ancestry cluster associated with self-reported Caucasian donors. The study aimed to test whether signatures of past pathogen exposure could be identified by cataloging public T cell receptors. The T cell repertoires of 666 subjects were profiled by immunosequencing and related to cytomegalovirus serostatus. In addition to the first cohort of about 650 subjects, a separate validation cohort of around 110 different subjects was used. To predict cytomegalovirus infection status, the study combined high-throughput TCR immunosequencing, statistical association of individual TCRs with disease status, and machine learning. In a later analysis, previously published TCR beta repertoires from more than 500 donors were re-analyzed and high-resolution HLA genotyping was added so that TCR occurrence patterns could be studied. Rather than drawing on any new phenotypic data, the later analysis identified candidate immune exposures from TCR beta sequences and the way those sequences occurred across donors. In an earlier analysis of a few hundred of the donors, high-throughput TCR beta sequencing was used to judge whether each TCR beta V gene segment behaved as functional or pseudogenic. Donor age, sex, ethnicity and CMV serostatus were collected together with the repertoire data. Genome-wide SNP genotypes for about 65% of the 666 donors were used in a later genetic analysis, which treated that subset as a discovery cohort. Every discovery cohort repertoire had been produced on one sequencing platform. Both class I and class II loci were covered by HLA typing, at four-digit resolution. Typing coverage varied by locus: roughly 620-640 donors for A, B, C, DRB1 and DQB1; around 560 for DQA1; about 570 for DPA1; about 450 for DPB1. Because of strong linkage in the cohort, roughly five DR-DQ haplotypes were treated as single units for association and clustering. On average, 235,054 unique TCR beta nucleotide sequences were sequenced per donor among about 400 genotyped donors of the cohort, with roughly 18% of those sequences being non-productive.

Beyond this particular receptor, the publication reports: In a later analysis, TCR association rates were found to vary across HLA loci, with the most associated TCRs seen for DRB1 alleles and the fewest for HLA-C alleles. At a false discovery rate of 0.05, a later analysis linked around 17,000 TCR beta sequences to specific HLA alleles. In an earlier analysis of about 600 of the donors, most TCR beta V segments appeared in productive rearrangements about 87% or about 30% of the time, broadly matching IMGT annotations. A later analysis found that most CMV-associated TCR beta chains appeared HLA-restricted, with HLA associations seemingly driven largely by CMV exposure. A total of about 150 TCR beta chains were listed by the study as associated with cytomegalovirus. The authors suggested that the approach could potentially be extended to other disease states and immunological phenotypes. Presence/absence analyses assumed roughly uniform sequencing depth across donors, an assumption that may not hold. In vitro tests confirmed that three of the cytomegalovirus-associated TCR beta chains recognize cytomegalovirus antigens. Assigning TCR associations to individual alleles was difficult when HLA alleles, especially DR and DQ, strongly co-occurred. Correlated functional status among segregating V segments might be attributable to linkage disequilibrium, but an unknown experimental factor could not be ruled out. A later analysis reported that several top co-occurrence clusters appeared linked to parvovirus B19, influenza, CMV and Epstein-Barr virus. Across donors, most TCR sequences were observed very rarely, whereas some public TCRs were present in many individuals. A further reported finding was that TCR beta sequences accurately predicted the HLA-A and HLA-B alleles for most subjects in the first cohort. The 87-base-pair reads could not distinguish some IMGT-functional V segments, including TRBV6-2 and TRBV6-3, so those segments were excluded. A cluster of highly shared sequence variants was judged likely to represent a technical artifact of the sequencing pipeline. Immune exposure information for the cohort was limited to CMV serostatus. Cytomegalovirus status was reported to be diagnosed by the classifier with high specificity and sensitivity in both the original and validation cohorts. A later analysis found that HLA-associated TCR beta chains were more clonally expanded and had lower generation probabilities than equally common non-associated chains. The earlier analysis of about 600 of the donors excluded some 15 rarely observed V segments, including chromosome 9 orphons, because counts were too low. A later genetic analysis reported fewer N-insertions in productive TCRs among donors in an Asian-associated ancestry cluster than the roughly 700-donor mean. Because HLA typing was unavailable for some donors at each locus, only the typed subset was used in association tests. V-gene and J-gene trimming of TCR beta chains was associated with a missense DCLRE1C variant in a later genetic analysis, and the association was replicated in an independent cohort. The cohort was sequenced for TCR beta chains only, and without alpha or paired-chain data the features that could be detected were limited.

The receptor chain draws on TRBV5-6 and TRBJ1-2; the D gene is unclear. Sequencing input: PBMCs. The receptor's source is a human donor in good health. The CDR3 has the sequence CASSLVGGRDYGYTF. At the DNA level, the sequence is TGTGCCAGCAGCTTGGTTGGAGGGCGAGACTATGGCTACACCTTC.